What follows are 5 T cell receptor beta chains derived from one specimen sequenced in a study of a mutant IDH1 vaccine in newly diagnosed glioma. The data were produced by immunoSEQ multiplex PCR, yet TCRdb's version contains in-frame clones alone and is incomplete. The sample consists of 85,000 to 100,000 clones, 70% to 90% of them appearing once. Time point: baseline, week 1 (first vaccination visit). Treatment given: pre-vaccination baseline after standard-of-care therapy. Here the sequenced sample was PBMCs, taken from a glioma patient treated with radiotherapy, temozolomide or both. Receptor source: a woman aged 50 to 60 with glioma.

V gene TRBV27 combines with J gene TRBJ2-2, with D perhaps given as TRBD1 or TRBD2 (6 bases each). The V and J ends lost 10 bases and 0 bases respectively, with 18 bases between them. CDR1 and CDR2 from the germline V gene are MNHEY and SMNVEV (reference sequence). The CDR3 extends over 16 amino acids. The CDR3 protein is CATSPGALTNTGELFF. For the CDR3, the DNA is TGTGCCACCTCCCCGGGGGCGCTTACGAACACCGGGGAGCTGTTTTTT.

The DNA of the CDR3 is TGTGCCAGCAGTGACGGGGGGGACAACTATGGCTACACCTTC. It yields the protein CASSDGGDNYGYTF. The chain combines TRBV6-4 with TRBJ1-2; tentative D call: TRBD1 (5 bases). There are 14 residues in the CDR3. CDR1 MRHNA and CDR2 SNTAGT come from the germline V gene. Trimming left V 2 bases short and J 2 bases short, with 9 bases between.

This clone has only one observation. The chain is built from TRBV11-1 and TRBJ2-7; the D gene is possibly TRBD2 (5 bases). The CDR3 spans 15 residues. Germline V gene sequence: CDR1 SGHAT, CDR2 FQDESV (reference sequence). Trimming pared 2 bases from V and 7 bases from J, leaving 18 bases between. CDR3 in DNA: TGTGCCAGCAGCTTAAATGTGGCCTTAACGGGAGAGCAGTACTTC. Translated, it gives CASSLNVALTGEQYF. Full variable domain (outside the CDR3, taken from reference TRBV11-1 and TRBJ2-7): EAEVAQSPRYKITEKSQAVAFWCDPISGHATLYWYRQILGQGPELLVQFQDESVVDDSQLPKDRFSAERLKGVDSTLKIQPAELGDSAMYLCASSLNVALTGEQYFGPGTRLTVT.

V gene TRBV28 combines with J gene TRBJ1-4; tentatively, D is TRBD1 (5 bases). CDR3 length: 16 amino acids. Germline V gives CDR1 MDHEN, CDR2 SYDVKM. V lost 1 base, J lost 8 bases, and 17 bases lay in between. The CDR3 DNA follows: TGTGCCAGCAGTTTATTGGCCCCGACAGTCTGGGAAAAACTGTTTTTT. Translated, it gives CASSLLAPTVWEKLFF.

The CDR3 nucleotides read TGTGCCAGCAGCTTCGGACTAGCGGGAGAGACCCAGTACTTC. Protein sequence: CASSFGLAGETQYF. The genes are TRBV5-4 and TRBJ2-5; 11 bases are shared with TRBD2. CDR3 size: 14 residues. Germline CDR1 and CDR2: SGHNT and YYREEE (reference sequence). The J segment lost 4 bases and the V segment lost 2 bases, leaving 1 base of the junction unmatched. The complete variable domain, with remaining parts taken from reference TRBV5-4 and TRBJ2-5, reads ETGVTQSPTHLIKTRGQQVTLRCSSQSGHNTVSWYQQALGQGPQFIFQYYREEENGRGNFPPRFSGLQFPNYSSELNVNALELDDSALYLCASSFGLAGETQYFGPGTRLLVL.